Shown below are 19 T cell receptor beta chains from a single sample sequenced in a study of cytomegalovirus exposure and HLA in healthy donors. Researchers ran the PCR with 60 Vbeta and 13 Jbeta primers. Libraries were prepared by immunoSEQ multiplex PCR; TCRdb keeps only in-frame clonotypes and omits some of them. The table includes approximately 100,000 clones, 70% to 80% detected once. The sequenced material came from PBMCs. The receptors originated from a man aged 60-69 years in good health and CMV-seropositive.

The chain joins TRBV19 to TRBJ2-7; 7 positions match TRBD1. Trimming removed 9 bases from V and 2 bases from J; junction bases left unmatched: 4. The CDR3 covers 12 residues. Germline values: CDR1 LNHDA, CDR2 SQIVND (reference sequence). The CDR3 region has the DNA TGTGCCAGAGGGGACAGCCCCTACGAGCAGTACTTC. Encoded protein: CARGDSPYEQYF.

The V call is TRBV4-1, the J call TRBJ2-5, with D possibly matching TRBD1 (5 bases). Trimming shortened V by 3 bases and J by 0 bases, and 11 bases separated the two germline ends. CDR1 MGHRA and CDR2 YSYEKL come from the germline V gene. There are 15 residues in the CDR3. The CDR3 nucleotides are TGCGCCAGCAGCCAGGGGCGTCGGGACCAAGAGACCCAGTACTTC. Amino acids: CASSQGRRDQETQYF.

This CDR3 is CASSLEGLAGGTSYNEQFF. CDR3 DNA sequence: TGTGCCAGCAGCTTGGAGGGCCTAGCGGGGGGGACGTCCTACAATGAGCAGTTCTTC. The rearrangement uses TRBV5-6 and TRBJ2-1; TRBD2 aligns across 12 bases. CDR1 and CDR2 (germline): SGHDT, YYEEEE. The CDR3 contains 19 residues. V lost 0 bases to trimming and J lost 1 base; unmatched junction nucleotides: 8.

The rearrangement joins TRBV7-3 to TRBJ1-3; 7 bases are shared with TRBD1. The CDR3 is made up of 16 amino acids. After removal of 0 bases from V and 3 bases from J, the junction contained 5 bases not matched to a gene. CDR1 SGHTA and CDR2 FQGTGA come from the germline V gene. The DNA of the CDR3 is TGTGCCAGCAGCTTAACCGGGACAGATAATGGAAACACCATATATTTT. As protein: CASSLTGTDNGNTIYF.

This chain joins TRBV5-6 and TRBJ2-7; 9 bases are a match to TRBD1. The CDR3 is 17 amino acids. V trimming: 0 bases; J trimming: 3 bases; junction bases outside the gene matches: 10. CDR1 and CDR2 (germline): SGHDT, YYEEEE. This chain's CDR3 is CASSLDLVGTGNYEQYF. Written as DNA, the CDR3 is TGTGCCAGCAGCTTGGATCTGGTGGGGACAGGGAACTACGAGCAGTACTTC.

This clone was counted once. This rearrangement joins TRBV9 to TRBJ2-5; 14 nucleotides agree with TRBD2. The trim removed 4 bases at V and 5 bases at J, leaving 10 bases unmatched. In germline, CDR1 is SGDLS, CDR2 YYNGEE. The CDR3 has 17 residues. The CDR3 nucleotides read TGTGCCAGCAGCCTGGGACTAGCGGGGGCGGGAGGGGAGACCCAGTACTTC. Amino acid sequence: CASSLGLAGAGGETQYF.

The chain employs TRBV6-1 and TRBJ2-5, with 7 bases identical to TRBD2. V lost 6 bases to trimming and J lost 5 bases; unmatched junction nucleotides: 6. Per germline, CDR1 MNHNS and CDR2 SASEGT. This CDR3 has 13 amino acids. The CDR3: CASSSGGSETQYF. CDR3 DNA: TGTGCCAGCAGCTCGGGGGGTTCGGAGACCCAGTACTTC.

This clone showed up just once. The chain employs TRBV10-3 and TRBJ2-7, with TRBD1 matching 9 bases. V dropped 6 bases and J dropped 0; count of bases not matched to a gene: 3. This CDR3 contains 14 residues. Germline V lookup: CDR1 ENHRY, CDR2 SYGVKD. The DNA of the CDR3 is TGTGCCATCAGCGGACAGGGGTTCTCCTACGAGCAGTACTTC. The encoded protein is CAISGQGFSYEQYF.

The rearrangement uses TRBV7-9 and TRBJ2-5; TRBD2 aligns across 7 bases. Looked up from germline, CDR1 is SEHNR and CDR2 is FQNEAQ (reference sequence). Germline trimming cut 3 bases from V and 5 bases from J; bases unmatched to any gene: 3. This CDR3 has 13 amino acids. The CDR3 reads CASSFLGGETQYF. DNA for the CDR3: TGTGCCAGCAGCTTTCTGGGGGGGGAGACCCAGTACTTC.

The chain recombines TRBV7-3 with TRBJ1-1; D is undetermined. Trimming pared 1 base from V and 1 base from J, leaving 10 bases between. The CDR3 length is 15 residues. Germline V gene lookup returns CDR1 SGHTA and CDR2 FQGTGA. CDR3 protein: CASSLRAGENTEAFF. The CDR3, as DNA: TGTGCCAGCAGCTTAAGGGCCGGTGAGAACACTGAAGCTTTCTTT.

CDR3 loop: CASSQGLAGEQYF. For the CDR3, the DNA is TGCGCCAGCAGCCAGGGCCTAGCGGGTGAGCAGTACTTC. The chain has TRBV4-3 and TRBJ2-7; 8 bases align to TRBD2. Germline lookup yields CDR1 LGHNA and CDR2 YSLEER. This CDR3 region has 13 residues. Germline trimming cut 3 bases from V and 7 bases from J; bases unmatched to any gene: 5.

The chain couples TRBV6-5 to TRBJ2-1; a weak D match, TRBD1 (5 bases). Trimming pared 6 bases from V and 3 bases from J, leaving 9 bases between. CDR1 and CDR2 (germline): MNHEY, SVGAGI. CDR3 length: 13 residues. The CDR3 sequence is CASSTDSYNEQFF. The CDR3 nucleotides read TGTGCCAGCAGCACTGACAGCTACAATGAGCAGTTCTTC.

This clone was recorded only once. The J gene is TRBJ1-2, the V gene TRBV5-1; D is unclear. This CDR3 region has 16 residues. The V and J ends lost 5 bases and 7 bases respectively, with 24 bases between them. Germline V lookup: CDR1 SGHRS, CDR2 YFSETQ. The CDR3 region is CASSSHGGQTSGGYTF. The DNA of the CDR3 is TGCGCCAGCAGTTCTCACGGCGGGCAGACCTCCGGTGGCTACACCTTC. The variable domain in full, with the rest retrieved from reference TRBV5-1 and TRBJ1-2, is KAGVTQTPRYLIKTRGQQVTLSCSPISGHRSVSWYQQTPGQGLQFLFEYFSETQRNKGNFPGRFSGRQFSNSRSEMNVSTLELGDSALYLCASSSHGGQTSGGYTFGSGTRLTVV.

This clone was picked up one time. The V gene is TRBV7-6, the J gene TRBJ2-1; 14 nucleotides align to TRBD2. V lost 3 bases to trimming and J lost 10 bases; unmatched junction nucleotides: 8. Germline loops: CDR1 SGHVS, CDR2 FNYEAQ. CDR3 length: 16 residues. CDR3 DNA: TGTGCCAGCAGCTTCGGACTAGCGGGGGGCAATTGGGAGCAGTTCTTC. Its translation: CASSFGLAGGNWEQFF.

The CDR3 DNA is TGTGCCAGCAGACCAGGGACTATCCAAGAGACCCAGTACTTC. Its translation: CASRPGTIQETQYF. The chain joins TRBV6-1 to TRBJ2-5; 7 bases match TRBD2. CDR1 and CDR2 from the germline V gene are MNHNS and SASEGT. This CDR3 spans 14 amino acids. The ends lost 6 bases at V and 1 base at J; junction bases unmatched: 5.

The V call is TRBV27, the J call TRBJ2-7; weak D call: TRBD1 (5 bases). The CDR3 is made up of 14 amino acids. The germline V and J ends were trimmed by 0 bases and 1 base, with 7 bases remaining between them. Germline V gives CDR1 MNHEY, CDR2 SMNVEV (reference sequence). The CDR3 coding sequence is TGTGCCAGCAGTTTATCGAGACAGTCCTACGAGCAGTACTTC. Translating it yields CASSLSRQSYEQYF.

The genes are TRBV6-5 and TRBJ2-7; no clear D. Germline CDR1 MNHEY, CDR2 SVGAGI. The V and J ends lost 1 base and 1 base respectively, with 8 bases between them. The CDR3 sequence is 14 residues long. This CDR3 is CASSYFTGSYEQYF. In nucleotides, the CDR3 is TGTGCCAGCAGTTACTTCACGGGTTCCTACGAGCAGTACTTC.

About this clone: One end of the junction varies from germline; a read error may be responsible. The genes are TRBV10-3 and TRBJ2-2; 7 bases agree with TRBD1. This CDR3 has 14 amino acids. Germline assignment: CDR1 ENHRY and CDR2 SYGVKD. CDR3 in amino acids: CAMSDRANTGELFF. The CDR3 DNA sequence: TGTGCCATGAGTGACAGGGCTAACACCGGGGAGCTGTTTTTT.

The chain carries TRBV21-1 and TRBJ2-7; the table's D call, TRBD1, was not checked against the DNA. TRBV21-1 is termed a pseudogene. The CDR3 is made up of 14 amino acids. The CDR3 loop reads CASSHRDRAYEQYF. The DNA of the CDR3 is TGTGCCAGCAGCCACCGGGACAGGGCCTACGAGCAGTACTTC.